This T cell receptor beta chain appears in the sequencing data of a study of shared clonotypes between healthy human individuals. A remark on this clone: The antigen is undetermined. Additional DNA sequences in this sample encode the identical CDR3.

Here immunoSEQ multiplex PCR was the method, and the copy in TCRdb shows in-frame clones only, minus some. The sample shows around 2,000,000 clones, 85% to 95% of them seen only once. The CDR3 length is 14 residues. Germline assignment: CDR1 GTSNPN and CDR2 SVGIG (reference sequence). V was pared by 0 bases and J by 4 bases, with 10 bases between. Study-wide findings and caveats: Naive subsets, compared against memory subsets, generally had larger estimated richness values.

The rearrangement joins TRBV30 to TRBJ1-5; a possible D gene is TRBD1 (6 bases). The sequence derives from a man aged 18 to 30 in good health. The material sequenced was naive CD4+ T cells sorted from blood. Documented subset: CD45RA+ positively selected. Here the CDR3 reads CAWSVGTGNQPQHF. The CDR3, as DNA: TGTGCCTGGAGTGTTGGTACAGGGAATCAGCCCCAGCATTTT.